The 22 T cell receptor beta chains below were found in one sample sequenced in a study of control samples from healthy donors and cancer patients. Profiled with immunoSEQ multiplex PCR; TCRdb holds only in-frame clones, not every one. Of 100,000 to 130,000 clones in the sample, approximately 84% were seen once. The specimen sequenced was blood. The receptors were sampled from a man in his late teens or twenties in good health.

CDR3 bases: TGTGCCAGCAGCCCCTGGGGTTCTGGAGTCTCTGGGGCCAACGTCCTGACTTTC. It encodes CASSPWGSGVSGANVLTF. The chain employs TRBV14 and TRBJ2-6; D gene ambiguous. The V gene lost 4 bases and the J gene lost 0 bases, with 16 bases spanning the gap. This CDR3 comprises 18 residues. The germline gives CDR1 SGHDN, CDR2 FVKESK.

The chain links TRBV4-3 to TRBJ2-3, with 8 nucleotides matching TRBD2. The CDR3 sequence is 17 residues long. The trim removed 1 base at V and 3 bases at J, leaving 9 bases unmatched. Germline V gene lookup returns CDR1 LGHNA and CDR2 YSLEER. The CDR3 DNA reads as TGCGCCAGCAGCCAAGGGCCGGGACTAGGGATAACAGATACGCAGTATTTT. Translated: CASSQGPGLGITDTQYF.

J is TRBJ1-1 and V is TRBV5-4, with a possible D match to TRBD1 (6 bases). The V end lost 4 bases, the J end lost 6 bases, and 16 bases lay between the germline ends. This CDR3 is 14 amino acids long. The germline V gene has CDR1 SGHNT and CDR2 YYREEE (reference sequence). Here the CDR3 reads CASSATGALSEAFF. Here the CDR3 DNA reads TGTGCCAGCAGCGCGACAGGAGCCCTATCTGAAGCTTTCTTT.

J is TRBJ2-2 and V is TRBV7-8; no clear D gene. This CDR3 spans 11 amino acids. Germline CDR1 and CDR2: SGHVS and FQNEAQ. V dropped 7 bases and J dropped 3 bases, with 3 bases sitting between them. The CDR3 loop reads CASTHTGELFF. The CDR3 DNA follows: TGTGCCAGCACACACACCGGGGAGCTGTTTTTT.

This chain links TRBV11-1 with TRBJ2-5; D may be TRBD2 (5 bases). V lost 2 bases and J lost 3, with 13 bases in between. The CDR3 length is 15 residues. From germline, CDR1 is SGHAT and CDR2 FQDESV (reference sequence). In DNA form, the CDR3 reads TGTGCCAGCAGCTTACTGCTAGCAGCAAAAGAGACCCAGTACTTC. Its translation is CASSLLLAAKETQYF. The full variable domain, in which reference TRBV11-1 and TRBJ2-5 provide the parts outside the CDR3, is EAEVAQSPRYKITEKSQAVAFWCDPISGHATLYWYRQILGQGPELLVQFQDESVVDDSQLPKDRFSAERLKGVDSTLKIQPAELGDSAMYLCASSLLLAAKETQYFGPGTRLLVL.

This chain connects TRBV19 to TRBJ2-2, with D perhaps given as TRBD1 or TRBD2 (6 bases each). The CDR3 consists of 15 residues. The ends were cut back, 5 bases at V and 1 base at J, with 11 bases in the middle. The germline V gene has CDR1 LNHDA and CDR2 SQIVND (reference sequence). This CDR3 reads CASSFRGRNTGELFF. The CDR3, as DNA: TGTGCCAGTAGTTTCCGGGGGCGGAACACCGGGGAGCTGTTTTTT.

There are a few counts of this clone. Additional DNA sequences in this sample encode the identical CDR3. The DNA of the CDR3 is TGTGCCAGCAGCTTAAGCCTCGCGACAGGGGCCGCCGGGGAGCTGTTTTTT. Protein sequence: CASSLSLATGAAGELFF. The chain is built from TRBV7-2 and TRBJ2-2, with 8 bases aligning to TRBD1. Trimming at V came to 2 bases and at J to 6 bases, leaving 11 bases not matched to a gene. The CDR3 loop spans 17 amino acids. The germline gives CDR1 SGHTA, CDR2 FQGNSA.

This clone has just a few counts. Germline is not matched at one junction end, which may reflect a read error. The chain links TRBV13 to TRBJ2-1; 12 bases fit TRBD2. Looked up from germline, CDR1 is PRHDT and CDR2 is FYEKMQ (reference sequence). CDR3 size: 13 residues. The CDR3 DNA sequence: TGTGCCAGCAGCTCGACTAGCGGGGGCAATGGGATCTTC. Translating it yields CASSSTSGGNGIF.

This chain uses TRBV6-4 with TRBJ1-6; no firm D call. V shed 0 bases and J shed 10 bases, with 7 bases lying between them. There are 13 residues in the CDR3. CDR1 and CDR2 (germline): MRHNA, SNTAGT. The CDR3 here is CASSDSAASPLHF. The DNA for the CDR3 is TGTGCCAGCAGTGACTCGGCGGCGTCACCCCTCCACTTT.

The chain joins TRBV10-3 to TRBJ2-5; TRBD2 is a possible D gene (6 bases). This CDR3 is 15 amino acids long. From germline, CDR1 is ENHRY and CDR2 SYGVKD. The V end was cut by 3 bases, the J end by 4 bases, with 15 bases between. The CDR3 coding sequence is TGTGCCATCAGTGAAGGCGGAGGGGCTCGAGAGACCCAGTACTTC. This sequence encodes CAISEGGGARETQYF.

Points on this clone: Additional DNA sequences in this sample encode the identical CDR3. J is TRBJ1-2 and V is TRBV5-1, with TRBD1 matching 9 bases. In germline, CDR1 is SGHRS, CDR2 YFSETQ. This CDR3 spans 14 amino acids. J gave up 8 bases and V 0 bases, and 5 bases lay outside the gene matches. Here the CDR3 DNA reads TGCGCCAGCAGCTTGGGGGCGACAGGGGGGGGCTACACCTTC. Translating gives CASSLGATGGGYTF.

The chain links TRBV2 to TRBJ2-1; 13 bases agree with TRBD2. The J segment lost 9 bases and the V segment lost 4 bases, leaving 9 bases of the junction unmatched. The CDR3 length is 16 residues. Germline assignment: CDR1 SNHLY and CDR2 FYNNEI. CDR3 in DNA: TGTGCCAGCAGTGCATCTACTAGCGGGGGGGCCGGTGAGCAGTTCTTC. Protein sequence: CASSASTSGGAGEQFF.

The J gene is TRBJ1-2, the V gene TRBV4-2, with D possibly TRBD1 on 6 matching bases. This CDR3 comprises 12 residues. CDR1 and CDR2 (germline): LGHNA, YNFKEQ. V gave up 3 bases and J gave up 5 bases, with 7 bases separating them. CDR3 in DNA: TGTGCCAGCAGCCATGACAGGTATGGCTACACCTTC. Translating it yields CASSHDRYGYTF.

Comments on this clone: Its ends do not fully match the called genes, so a read error is possible. This sequence joins TRBV6-4 and TRBJ1-5, with D unclear. The germline gives CDR1 MRHNA, CDR2 SNTAGT. The CDR3 runs 12 residues. CDR3 sequence: CTAGFTHQPQHF. The CDR3 nucleotides read TGCACTGCCGGGTTTACCCATCAGCCCCAGCATTTT.

The rearrangement joins TRBV4-3 to TRBJ2-5; D is possibly TRBD2 (6 bases). V was clipped by 3 bases and J by 5 bases, with 13 bases between them. This CDR3 contains 14 residues. The V gene's germline CDR1 is LGHNA and CDR2 YSLEER. The DNA for the CDR3 is TGCGCCAGCAGCCAGCCAGGGAGGTTGGAGACCCAGTACTTC. This sequence encodes CASSQPGRLETQYF.

V gene TRBV9 combines with J gene TRBJ2-3; the match to TRBD1 covers 8 bases. Germline loops: CDR1 SGDLS, CDR2 YYNGEE. The CDR3 is 15 amino acids. V shed 4 bases and J 1 base; nucleotides not matched to a gene: 5. The CDR3: CASSPTTGGTDTQYF. The CDR3 DNA is TGTGCCAGCAGCCCCACGACAGGGGGCACAGATACGCAGTATTTT.

Points on this clone: The same CDR3 is also encoded by other DNA sequences in this sample. The chain recombines TRBV11-2 with TRBJ2-1; 7 nucleotides match TRBD1. Germline loops: CDR1 SGHAT, CDR2 FQNNGV. The CDR3 has 12 amino acids. V trimming: 3 bases; J trimming: 7 bases; junction bases outside the gene matches: 0. The CDR3 region is CASSLDRNEQFF. The CDR3 bases are TGTGCCAGCAGCTTGGACAGGAATGAGCAGTTCTTC.

The CDR3 loop is CASSWGTSEVYEQYV. CDR3 bases: TGCGCCAGCAGCTGGGGGACTAGCGAAGTCTACGAGCAGTACGTC. This rearrangement joins TRBV5-1 to TRBJ2-7; TRBD2 agrees at 10 bases. The CDR3 has 15 residues. Germline CDR1 reads SGHRS; CDR2 reads YFSETQ. Germline trimming cut 3 bases from V and 3 bases from J; bases unmatched to any gene: 6.

The V and J genes are TRBV5-1 and TRBJ2-6; TRBD1 matches at 8 bases. The CDR3 covers 17 residues. V shed 1 base, J shed 2 bases, and the junction held 5 bases outside the gene matches. In germline, CDR1 is SGHRS, CDR2 YFSETQ. This chain's CDR3 is CASSLRQGAPGANVLTF. DNA for the CDR3: TGCGCCAGCAGCTTGAGGCAGGGGGCGCCTGGGGCCAACGTCCTGACTTTC.

The chain employs TRBV19 and TRBJ2-3; D possibly corresponds to TRBD1 (5 bases). The CDR3 consists of 15 residues. The ends were cut back, 5 bases at V and 6 bases at J, with 18 bases in the middle. Per the germline V gene, CDR1 is LNHDA and CDR2 is SQIVND (reference sequence). This chain's CDR3 is CASSRRSQGGDTQYF. The DNA of the CDR3 is TGTGCCAGTAGTCGTAGGTCCCAGGGTGGGGATACGCAGTATTTT.

The chain uses TRBV24-1 and TRBJ2-3; D not resolved. Germline V gene data show CDR1 as KGHDR and CDR2 as SFDVKD. The ends were cut back, 0 bases at V and 4 bases at J, with 13 bases in the middle. This CDR3 has 16 residues. CDR3 bases: TGTGCCACCAGTGATTTGAATGGCCAGGCGGCAGATACGCAGTATTTT. Protein sequence: CATSDLNGQAADTQYF.

This sequence joins TRBV28 and TRBJ2-3; 10 nucleotides agree with TRBD2. The V and J ends lost 5 bases and 3 bases, in that order; junction bases with no gene match: 11. CDR3 length: 17 residues. From germline, CDR1 is MDHEN and CDR2 SYDVKM. The CDR3 DNA reads TGTGCCAGCAGTCCGACCTCGCTAGCGGGGGATACAGATACGCAGTATTTT. The encoded protein is CASSPTSLAGDTDTQYF.